Following are 2 T cell receptor beta chains from one sample sequenced in a study of cytomegalovirus exposure and HLA in healthy donors. The PCR employed 60 Vbeta primers together with 13 Jbeta primers. Libraries were prepared by immunoSEQ multiplex PCR; TCRdb keeps only in-frame clonotypes and omits some of them. This sample yields some 110,000 clones, of which approximately 70% are seen a single time; more than 0.7% belongs to the top ten. The sequenced material came from PBMCs. These receptors were obtained from a woman aged 30 to 39 in good health and CMV-seronegative.

The rearrangement uses TRBV29-1 and TRBJ1-1; possibly TRBD1 for D (5 bases). The CDR3 runs to 12 residues. Trimming took off 1 base at V and 6 bases at J, with 9 bases between the two ends. Germline CDR1 and CDR2: SQVTM and ANQGSEA. The CDR3 sequence: CSVEGGHAEAFF. The DNA of the CDR3 is TGCAGCGTTGAAGGGGGCCACGCTGAAGCTTTCTTT.

The CDR3 DNA follows: TGTGCCAAAGCGGGATCCGGCGGGTCGAACACCGGGGAGCTGTTTTTT. Amino acid sequence: CAKAGSGGSNTGELFF. The genes are TRBV7-9 and TRBJ2-2; 7 nucleotides line up with TRBD2. The CDR3 runs to 16 residues. V lost 10 bases and J lost 0; bases outside the gene matches: 11. CDR1 is SEHNR, CDR2 FQNEAQ, per germline (reference sequence). Full variable domain (rest looked up from reference TRBV7-9 and TRBJ2-2): DTGVSQNPRHKITKRGQNVTFRCDPISEHNRLYWYRQTLGQGPEFLTYFQNEAQLEKSRLLSDRFSAERPKGSFSTLEIQRTEQGDSAMYLCAKAGSGGSNTGELFFGEGSRLTVL.